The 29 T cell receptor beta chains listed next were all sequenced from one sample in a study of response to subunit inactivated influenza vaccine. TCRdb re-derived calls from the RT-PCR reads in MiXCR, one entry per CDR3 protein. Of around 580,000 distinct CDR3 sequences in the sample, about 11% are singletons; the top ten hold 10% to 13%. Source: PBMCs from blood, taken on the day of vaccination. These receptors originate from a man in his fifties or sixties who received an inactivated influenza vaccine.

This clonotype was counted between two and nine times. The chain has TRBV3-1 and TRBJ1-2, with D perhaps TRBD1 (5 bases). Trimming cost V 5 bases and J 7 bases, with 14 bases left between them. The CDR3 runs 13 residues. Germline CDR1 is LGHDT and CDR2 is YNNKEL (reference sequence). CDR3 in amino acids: CASSAEGSSGYTF. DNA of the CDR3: TGTGCCAGCAGCGCCGAGGGGAGTTCTGGCTACACCTTC.

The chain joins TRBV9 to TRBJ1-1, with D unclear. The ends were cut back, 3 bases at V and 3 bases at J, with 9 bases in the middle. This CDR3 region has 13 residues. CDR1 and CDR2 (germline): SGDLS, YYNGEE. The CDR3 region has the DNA TGTGCCAGCAGCGCCCAGGTCGACACTGAAGCTTTCTTT. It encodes CASSAQVDTEAFF.

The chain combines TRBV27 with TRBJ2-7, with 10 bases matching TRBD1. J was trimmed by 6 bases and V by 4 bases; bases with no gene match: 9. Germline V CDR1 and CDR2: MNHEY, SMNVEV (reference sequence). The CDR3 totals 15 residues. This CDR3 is CASSSPTGGRGEQYF. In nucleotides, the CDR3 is TGTGCCAGCAGTTCGCCGACAGGGGGCAGAGGCGAGCAGTACTTC.

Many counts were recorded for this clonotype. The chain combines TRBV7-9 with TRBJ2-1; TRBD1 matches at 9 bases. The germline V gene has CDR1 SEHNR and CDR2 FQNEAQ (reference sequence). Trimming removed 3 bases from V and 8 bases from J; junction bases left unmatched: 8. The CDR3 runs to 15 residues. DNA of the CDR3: TGTGCCAGCAGCTTCCTTCTCCGGGACAGGGATGAGCAGTTCTTC. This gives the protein CASSFLLRDRDEQFF.

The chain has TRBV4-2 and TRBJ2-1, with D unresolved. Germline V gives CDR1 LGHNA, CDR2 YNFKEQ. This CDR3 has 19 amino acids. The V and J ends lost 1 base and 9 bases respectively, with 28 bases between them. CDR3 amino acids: CASSQVSPAVSLAPGEQFF. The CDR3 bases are TGTGCCAGCAGCCAAGTCTCCCCCGCGGTTAGCTTAGCTCCGGGTGAGCAGTTCTTC.

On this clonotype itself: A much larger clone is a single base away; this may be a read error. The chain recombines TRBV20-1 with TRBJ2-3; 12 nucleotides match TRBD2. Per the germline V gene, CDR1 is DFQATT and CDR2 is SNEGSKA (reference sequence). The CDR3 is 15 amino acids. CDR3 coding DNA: TGCAGTGCAGGACTAGCGGGGTATAGCACAGTTACGCAGTATTTT. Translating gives CSAGLAGYSTVTQYF.

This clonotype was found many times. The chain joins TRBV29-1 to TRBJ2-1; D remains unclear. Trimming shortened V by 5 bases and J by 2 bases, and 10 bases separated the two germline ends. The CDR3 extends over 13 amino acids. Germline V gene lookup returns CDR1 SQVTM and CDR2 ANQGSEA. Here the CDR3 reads CSVRQATYNEQFF. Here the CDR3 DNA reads TGCAGCGTTCGGCAGGCCACCTACAATGAGCAGTTCTTC.

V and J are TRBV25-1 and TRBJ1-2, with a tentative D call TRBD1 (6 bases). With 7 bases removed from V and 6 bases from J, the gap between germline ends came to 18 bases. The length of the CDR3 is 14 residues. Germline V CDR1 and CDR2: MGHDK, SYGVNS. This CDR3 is CASTDFEQGNGYTF. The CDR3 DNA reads TGTGCCAGCACCGACTTTGAACAGGGAAATGGCTACACCTTC.

CDR3 DNA sequence: TGTGCCAGCAGTTACAGGGCAGGGCGCCATGAAGCTTTCTTT. Translation gives CASSYRAGRHEAFF. This chain uses TRBV6-5 with TRBJ1-1; the D gene is possibly TRBD1 (5 bases). In germline, CDR1 is MNHEY, CDR2 SVGAGI. CDR3 length equals 14 residues. V lost 2 bases, J lost 7 bases, and 14 bases lay in between.

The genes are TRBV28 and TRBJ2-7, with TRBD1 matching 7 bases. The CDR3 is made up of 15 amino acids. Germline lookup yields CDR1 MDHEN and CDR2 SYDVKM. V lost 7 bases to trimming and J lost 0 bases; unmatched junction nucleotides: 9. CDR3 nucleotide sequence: TGTGCCAGCATACCCAAGACAGGGAGCTCCTACGAGCAGTACTTC. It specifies CASIPKTGSSYEQYF.

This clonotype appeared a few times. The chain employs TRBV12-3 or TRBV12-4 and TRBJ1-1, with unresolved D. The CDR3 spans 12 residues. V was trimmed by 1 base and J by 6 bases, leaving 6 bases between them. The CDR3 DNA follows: TGTGCCAGCAGTTTAGAAACAGCTGAAGCTTTCTTT. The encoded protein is CASSLETAEAFF.

The CDR3 nucleotides read TGTGCCAGTAGAACGACAGGGAGCTCCTACGAGCAGTACTTC. It encodes CASRTTGSSYEQYF. The chain carries TRBV19 and TRBJ2-7; 7 nucleotides align to TRBD1. Germline CDR1 and CDR2: LNHDA and SQIVND (reference sequence). This CDR3 contains 14 residues. V shed 6 bases and J 0 bases; nucleotides not matched to a gene: 5.

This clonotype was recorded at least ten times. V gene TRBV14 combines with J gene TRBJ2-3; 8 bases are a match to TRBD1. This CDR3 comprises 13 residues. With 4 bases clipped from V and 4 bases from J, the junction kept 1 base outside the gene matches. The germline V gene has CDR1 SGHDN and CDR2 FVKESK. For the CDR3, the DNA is TGTGCCAGCAGCCCGACAGGGGCAGATACGCAGTATTTT. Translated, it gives CASSPTGADTQYF. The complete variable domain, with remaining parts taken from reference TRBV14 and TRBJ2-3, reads EAGVTQFPSHSVIEKGQTVTLRCDPISGHDNLYWYRRVMGKEIKFLLHFVKESKQDESGMPNNRFLAERTGGTYSTLKVQPAELEDSGVYFCASSPTGADTQYFGPGTRLTVL.

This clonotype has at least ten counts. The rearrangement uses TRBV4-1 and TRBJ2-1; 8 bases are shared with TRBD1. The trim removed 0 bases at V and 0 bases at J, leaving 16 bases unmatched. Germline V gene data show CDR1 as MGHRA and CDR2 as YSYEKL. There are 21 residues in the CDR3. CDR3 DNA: TGCGCCAGCAGCCAAGAGCTACGGACAGGGCTAATTGGAAGCTCCTACAATGAGCAGTTCTTC. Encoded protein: CASSQELRTGLIGSSYNEQFF.

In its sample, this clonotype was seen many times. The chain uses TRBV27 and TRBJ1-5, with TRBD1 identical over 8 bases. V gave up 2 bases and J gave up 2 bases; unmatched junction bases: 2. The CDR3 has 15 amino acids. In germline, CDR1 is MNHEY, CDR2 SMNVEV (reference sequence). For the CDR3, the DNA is TGTGCCAGCAGTTTACAGGGGGCTGGCAATCAGCCCCAGCATTTT. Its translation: CASSLQGAGNQPQHF.

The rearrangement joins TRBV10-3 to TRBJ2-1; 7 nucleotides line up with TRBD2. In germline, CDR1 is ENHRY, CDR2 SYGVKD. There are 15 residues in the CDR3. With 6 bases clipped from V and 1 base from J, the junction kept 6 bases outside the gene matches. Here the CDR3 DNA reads TGTGCCATCAGGGATACGGGAGGTTCCTACAATGAGCAGTTCTTC. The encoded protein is CAIRDTGGSYNEQFF.

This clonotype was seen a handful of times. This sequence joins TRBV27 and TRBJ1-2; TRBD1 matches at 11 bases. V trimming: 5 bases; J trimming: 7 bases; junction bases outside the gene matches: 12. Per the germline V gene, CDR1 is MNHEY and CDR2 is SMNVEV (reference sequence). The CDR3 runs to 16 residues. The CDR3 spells CASSKDLTGTGGGYTF. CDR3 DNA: TGTGCCAGCAGTAAAGACCTTACTGGGACAGGGGGTGGCTACACCTTC.

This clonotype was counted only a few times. CDR3 sequence reads: CSAPPFDSGPYEQYF. CDR3 coding DNA: TGCAGTGCCCCACCGTTTGATAGCGGTCCCTACGAGCAGTACTTC. This chain uses TRBV20-1 with TRBJ2-7, with D maybe TRBD2 (6 bases). V was pared by 6 bases and J by 2 bases, with 20 bases between. The CDR3 extends over 15 amino acids. Germline-derived CDR1 and CDR2 are DFQATT and SNEGSKA (reference sequence).

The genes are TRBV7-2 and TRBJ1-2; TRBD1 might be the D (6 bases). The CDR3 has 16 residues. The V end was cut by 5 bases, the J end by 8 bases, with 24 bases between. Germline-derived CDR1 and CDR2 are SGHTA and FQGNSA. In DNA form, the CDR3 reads TGTGCCAGCAGCCCACATTCGAAGGGGGGGGCGAGCGGCTACACCTTC. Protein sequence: CASSPHSKGGASGYTF.

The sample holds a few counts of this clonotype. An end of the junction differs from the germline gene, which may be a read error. The CDR3 region is CACSFWLSAKKQGTGELFF. CDR3 sequence (DNA): TGTGCCTGCAGTTTTTGGCTTTCTGCTAAGAAGCAGGGGACCGGGGAGCTGTTTTTT. The chain joins TRBV12-3 or TRBV12-4 to TRBJ2-2; TRBD1 might be the D (6 bases). The CDR3 has 19 residues.

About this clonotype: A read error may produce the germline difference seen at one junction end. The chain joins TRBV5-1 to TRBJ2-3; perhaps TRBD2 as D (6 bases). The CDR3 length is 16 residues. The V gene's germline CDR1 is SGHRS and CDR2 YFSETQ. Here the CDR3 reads CASSWQARTSTDAQYF. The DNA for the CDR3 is TGCGCCAGCAGCTGGCAGGCAAGAACTAGCACAGATGCGCAGTATTTT. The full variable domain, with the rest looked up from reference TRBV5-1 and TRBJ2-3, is KAGVTQTPRYLIKTRGQQVTLSCSPISGHRSVSWYQQTPGQGLQFLFEYFSETQRNKGNFPGRFSGRQFSNSRSEMNVSTLELGDSALYLCASSWQARTSTDAQYFGPGTRLTVL.

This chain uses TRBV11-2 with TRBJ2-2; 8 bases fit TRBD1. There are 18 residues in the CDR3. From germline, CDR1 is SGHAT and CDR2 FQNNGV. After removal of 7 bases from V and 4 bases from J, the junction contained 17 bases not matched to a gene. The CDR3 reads CASTNGQGWQWGTGELFF. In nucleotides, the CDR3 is TGTGCCAGCACCAACGGACAGGGCTGGCAATGGGGCACCGGGGAGCTGTTTTTT.

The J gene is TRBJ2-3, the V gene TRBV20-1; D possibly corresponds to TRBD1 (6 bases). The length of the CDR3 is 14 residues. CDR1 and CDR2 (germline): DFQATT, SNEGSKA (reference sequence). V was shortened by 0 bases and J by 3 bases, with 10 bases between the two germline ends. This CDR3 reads CSARDWGPTDTQYF. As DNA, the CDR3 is TGCAGTGCTAGAGATTGGGGGCCGACAGATACGCAGTATTTT.

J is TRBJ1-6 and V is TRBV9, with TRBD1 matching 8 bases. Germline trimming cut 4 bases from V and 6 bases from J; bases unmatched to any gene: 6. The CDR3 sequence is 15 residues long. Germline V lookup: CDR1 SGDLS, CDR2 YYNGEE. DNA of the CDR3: TGTGCCAGCAGCCCCAGGGGGCAGAGTAATTCACCCCTCCACTTT. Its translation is CASSPRGQSNSPLHF.

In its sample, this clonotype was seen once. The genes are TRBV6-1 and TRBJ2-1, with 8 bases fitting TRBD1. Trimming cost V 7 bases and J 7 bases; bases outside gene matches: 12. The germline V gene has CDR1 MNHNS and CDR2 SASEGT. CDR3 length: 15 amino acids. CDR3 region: CASNPGQATWNEQFF. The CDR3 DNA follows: TGTGCCAGCAACCCGGGACAGGCCACATGGAATGAGCAGTTCTTC.

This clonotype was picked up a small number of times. CDR3 sequence: CASSQPPDGGYTF. CDR3 bases: TGCGCCAGCAGCCAACCGCCAGACGGTGGCTACACCTTC. The J gene is TRBJ1-2, the V gene TRBV4-3; unclear D gene. V lost 2 bases to trimming and J lost 7 bases, with 11 bases between them. Germline V CDR1 and CDR2: LGHNA, YSLEER. The CDR3 is 13 residues long.

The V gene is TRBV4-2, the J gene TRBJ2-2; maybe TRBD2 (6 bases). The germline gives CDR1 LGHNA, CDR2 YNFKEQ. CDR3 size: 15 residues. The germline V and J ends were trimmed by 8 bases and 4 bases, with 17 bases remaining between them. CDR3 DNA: TGTGCCAGCCGAGAACCGGGAGTCGGCACCGGGGAGCTGTTTTTT. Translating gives CASREPGVGTGELFF.

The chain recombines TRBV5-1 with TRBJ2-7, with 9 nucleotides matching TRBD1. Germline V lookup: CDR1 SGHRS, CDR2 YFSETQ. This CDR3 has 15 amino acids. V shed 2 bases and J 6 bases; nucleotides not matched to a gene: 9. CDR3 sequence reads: CASSFLRDRDGEQYF. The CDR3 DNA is TGCGCCAGCAGCTTTCTCCGGGACAGGGATGGCGAGCAGTACTTC.

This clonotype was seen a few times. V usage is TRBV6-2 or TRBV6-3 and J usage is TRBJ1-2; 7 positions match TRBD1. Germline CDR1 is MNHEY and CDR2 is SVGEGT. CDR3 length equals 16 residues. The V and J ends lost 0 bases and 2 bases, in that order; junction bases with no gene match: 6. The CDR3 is CASSYSSGGYNYGYTF. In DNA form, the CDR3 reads TGTGCCAGCAGTTACTCGTCAGGGGGTTACAACTATGGCTACACCTTC.